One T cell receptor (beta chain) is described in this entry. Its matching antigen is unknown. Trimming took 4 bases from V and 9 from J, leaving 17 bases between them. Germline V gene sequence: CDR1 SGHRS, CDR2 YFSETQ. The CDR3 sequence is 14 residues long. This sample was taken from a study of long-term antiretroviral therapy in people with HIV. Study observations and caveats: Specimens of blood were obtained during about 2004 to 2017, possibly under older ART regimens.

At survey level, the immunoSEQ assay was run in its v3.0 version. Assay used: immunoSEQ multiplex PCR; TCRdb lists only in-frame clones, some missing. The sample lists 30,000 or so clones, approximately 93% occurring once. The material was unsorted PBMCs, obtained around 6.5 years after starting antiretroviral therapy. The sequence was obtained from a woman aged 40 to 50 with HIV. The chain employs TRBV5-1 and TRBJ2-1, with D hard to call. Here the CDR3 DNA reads TGCGCCAGCAGCCTTCCCGACCGCACTGGTGAGCAGTTCTTC. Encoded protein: CASSLPDRTGEQFF.